Included here is one T cell receptor beta chain sequence, with context. Its specificity is unknown. The data derive from a study of vaccination effects on CD4 cells after COVID-19. Study in general: It was two doses of either the BNT162b2 or mRNA-1273 vaccine that participants received.

The CDR3 has 13 amino acids. Germline V lookup: CDR1 SGHNT, CDR2 YYREEE (reference sequence). With 3 bases clipped from V and 3 bases from J, the junction kept 2 bases outside the gene matches. Viral peptide pools were used in the ViraFEST assay to expand antigen-specific CD4+ T cells, and sequencing came afterward. Scientists isolated CD4+ T cells after a roughly 10-day culture period ended. The healthy vaccine recipients, who had no prior SARS-CoV-2 infection, showed negative nucleocapsid antibodies. In culture with 8 to 10 IU/ml IL-2 and approximately 9.1 ug/ml peptides, PBMC were grown at 1.5 million to 2.5 million per well. The authors exchanged half the medium for IL-2 medium on days 3 and 7. The assay was immunoSEQ multiplex PCR, and TCRdb's table has in-frame clones only and misses some. The sample has tens of thousands of clones; approximately 76% are singletons.

Material: CD4+ T cells from PBMCs cultured with HCoV-NL63 spike peptides, obtained before COVID-19 vaccination. The receptor's source is a human donor who received a COVID-19 vaccine. The chain couples TRBV5-4 to TRBJ2-5; 7 nucleotides line up with TRBD1. Here the CDR3 DNA reads TGTGCCAGCAGCTGGGGGACAGAAGAGACCCAGTACTTC. Its translation: CASSWGTEETQYF.